The 5 T cell receptor beta chains below were found in one sample sequenced in a study of cytomegalovirus exposure and HLA in healthy donors. Method: immunoSEQ multiplex PCR; TCRdb's copy keeps in-frame clones and lacks some. The sample has roughly 76,000 clones, around 94% seen once. The source material was PBMCs. The receptors shown here come from a man younger than 30 in good health and CMV-seropositive.

J is TRBJ2-5 and V is TRBV2; 9 bases map to TRBD1. Per germline, CDR1 SNHLY and CDR2 FYNNEI. V lost 2 bases to trimming and J lost 9 bases; unmatched junction nucleotides: 4. The CDR3 extends over 13 amino acids. DNA for the CDR3: TGTGCCAGCAGTGAACGTGGGACAGGGTCCCAGTACTTC. Translated, it gives CASSERGTGSQYF. The full variable domain, completed using reference TRBV2 and TRBJ2-5, is EPEVTQTPSHQVTQMGQEVILRCVPISNHLYFYWYRQILGQKVEFLVSFYNNEISEKSEIFDDQFSVERPDGSNFTLKIRSTKLEDSAMYFCASSERGTGSQYFGPGTRLLVL.

The chain carries TRBV15 and TRBJ2-1; 7 bases are shared with TRBD2. The CDR3 is 16 residues long. The V and J ends lost 0 bases and 4 bases, in that order; junction bases with no gene match: 6. Looked up from germline, CDR1 is LNHNV and CDR2 is YYDKDF (reference sequence). CDR3 sequence (DNA): TGTGCCACCAGCAGAGATTTGGCGGGAGCTTACAATGAGCAGTTCTTC. The encoded protein is CATSRDLAGAYNEQFF.

This chain uses TRBV5-4 with TRBJ2-5; 12 positions match TRBD1. The CDR3 totals 15 residues. After removal of 5 bases from V and 5 bases from J, the junction contained 7 bases not matched to a gene. Germline V gene sequence: CDR1 SGHNT, CDR2 YYREEE (reference sequence). As DNA, the CDR3 is TGTGCCAGCAGTTACCCCGGGACAGGGGGCGAGACCCAGTACTTC. This encodes CASSYPGTGGETQYF.

The chain has TRBV6-1 and TRBJ1-5; TRBD1 matches 7 bases. V was pared by 2 bases and J by 7 bases, with 5 bases of the junction left unmatched. The CDR3 length is 14 residues. From germline, CDR1 is MNHNS and CDR2 SASEGT. The CDR3 region has the DNA TGTGCCAGCAGTGAATGGAGGGGGCAACAGCCCCAGCATTTT. Translation: CASSEWRGQQPQHF.

This clone was counted once. The chain links TRBV25-1 to TRBJ1-1; D ambiguous. The V gene's germline CDR1 is MGHDK and CDR2 SYGVNS. CDR3 length equals 14 residues. Trimming took off 5 bases at V and 1 base at J, with 11 bases between the two ends. The CDR3 reads CASSSLGKNTEAFF. The CDR3 nucleotides are TGTGCCAGCAGTTCTCTGGGCAAGAACACTGAAGCTTTCTTT.